Presented here are 18 T cell receptor beta chains from one specimen sequenced in a study of blood T cell repertoires in COVID-19. Using immunoSEQ multiplex PCR, the repertoire was profiled, and TCRdb retains in-frame clones only, with some absent. The sample contains approximately 250,000 clones, 85% of which appear only once. The sample taken for sequencing was PBMCs or T cells enriched from blood (not recorded which). These receptors came from a woman in her forties or fifties with acute COVID-19.

Here the CDR3 reads CASSKTGGYPRETQYF. As DNA, the CDR3 is TGTGCCAGCAGCAAGACAGGGGGATACCCAAGGGAGACCCAGTACTTC. The rearrangement links TRBV14 to TRBJ2-5; TRBD1 aligns across 9 bases. Germline values: CDR1 SGHDN, CDR2 FVKESK. The CDR3 totals 16 residues. V lost 5 bases and J lost 5; bases outside the gene matches: 12.

This clone was observed once. The chain has TRBV2 and TRBJ2-1; TRBD2 agrees at 14 bases. Trimming took 7 bases from V and 8 from J; bases not matched to a gene: 13. CDR1 is SNHLY and CDR2 is FYNNEI in the germline V gene. The CDR3 loop spans 17 amino acids. DNA for the CDR3: TGTGCCAGCACTTTCGGGACTAGCGGGGGCCGCGAGGATGAGCAGTTCTTC. Translation gives CASTFGTSGGREDEQFF.

The count of this clone is one. This rearrangement joins TRBV7-9 to TRBJ2-2; the D is unclear. The CDR3 contains 12 residues. The germline gives CDR1 SEHNR, CDR2 FQNEAQ (reference sequence). V lost 4 bases to trimming and J lost 4 bases, with 4 bases between them. CDR3 nucleotides: TGTGCCAGCAGCTCTTCCACCGGGGAGCTGTTTTTT. Translating gives CASSSSTGELFF.

This clone showed up many times. The gene calls are TRBV14 and TRBJ2-1; D remains unclear. V dropped 5 bases and J dropped 1 base, with 9 bases sitting between them. Germline V gives CDR1 SGHDN, CDR2 FVKESK. The CDR3 is 14 amino acids. In nucleotides, the CDR3 is TGTGCCAGCAGCTTTAGATGGTCCTACAATGAGCAGTTCTTC. This translates into CASSFRWSYNEQFF.

This clone has only a few counts. This sequence joins TRBV27 and TRBJ1-2; D not resolved. The CDR3 totals 13 residues. Germline lookup yields CDR1 MNHEY and CDR2 SMNVEV (reference sequence). The V end lost 2 bases, the J end lost 8 bases, and 12 bases lay between the germline ends. CDR3 DNA: TGTGCCAGCAGTTTACGGGGTCCTCGGGGCTACACCTTC. It codes for CASSLRGPRGYTF.

This chain joins TRBV3-1 (or the pseudogene TRBV3-2) and TRBJ2-5, with TRBD2 matching 11 bases. CDR1 is LGHDT, CDR2 YNNKEL, per germline (reference sequence). V dropped 2 bases and J dropped 1; count of bases not matched to a gene: 0. CDR3 length equals 15 residues. CDR3 coding DNA: TGTGCCAGCAGCCAACTAGCGGGGGGCCAAGAGACCCAGTACTTC. Its protein is CASSQLAGGQETQYF.

This chain connects TRBV9 to TRBJ1-3, with TRBD1 matching over 7 bases. The length of the CDR3 is 15 residues. Germline V CDR1 and CDR2: SGDLS, YYNGEE. V lost 2 bases and J lost 2; bases outside the gene matches: 4. CDR3 sequence: CASSVTGSPGNTIYF. In DNA form, the CDR3 reads TGTGCCAGCAGCGTGACAGGGTCCCCTGGAAACACCATATATTTT.

In this sample, this clone turned up once. The chain combines TRBV7-9 with TRBJ2-7, with a weak D call TRBD2 (6 bases). The CDR3 totals 14 residues. The germline V gene encodes CDR1 SEHNR and CDR2 FQNEAQ (reference sequence). The V gene lost 5 bases and the J gene lost 1 base, with 12 bases spanning the gap. The CDR3 is CASSHAGGSYEQYF. The CDR3 DNA sequence: TGTGCCAGCAGCCATGCCGGAGGGTCCTACGAGCAGTACTTC.

This chain links TRBV29-1 with TRBJ1-1; D is possibly TRBD1 (5 bases). There are 13 residues in the CDR3. Trimming stripped 5 bases from V and 0 bases from J, with 10 bases between. Germline assignment: CDR1 SQVTM and CDR2 ANQGSEA. CDR3 in amino acids: CSVRGVLNTEAFF. CDR3 coding DNA: TGCAGCGTTCGGGGGGTTTTGAACACTGAAGCTTTCTTT.

This rearrangement joins TRBV5-1 to TRBJ1-2, with 10 bases fitting TRBD1. V lost 0 bases and J lost 8; bases outside the gene matches: 4. The CDR3 length is 14 residues. Germline V gene sequence: CDR1 SGHRS, CDR2 YFSETQ. The CDR3 loop reads CASSLDGQGGGYTF. CDR3 coding DNA: TGCGCCAGCAGCTTGGATGGACAGGGGGGAGGCTACACCTTC.

This chain uses TRBV30 with TRBJ1-1; perhaps TRBD1 as D (6 bases). Germline V CDR1 and CDR2: GTSNPN, SVGIG (reference sequence). Trimming shortened V by 3 bases and J by 7 bases, and 9 bases separated the two germline ends. The CDR3 sequence is 11 residues long. This chain's CDR3 is CAWRPGDEAFF. CDR3 coding DNA: TGTGCCTGGAGGCCAGGGGATGAAGCTTTCTTT.

The chain employs TRBV11-3 and TRBJ1-1; D is possibly TRBD1 (5 bases). CDR1 is SGHNT, CDR2 YENEEA, per germline. Trimming cost V 4 bases and J 8 bases, with 14 bases left between them. The CDR3 contains 13 residues. The CDR3 nucleotides read TGTGCCAGCAGCTCCGAAAGGGGTCACGAAGCTTTCTTT. Amino acids: CASSSERGHEAFF.

The rearrangement links TRBV18 to TRBJ1-3; 7 nucleotides align to TRBD1. The CDR3 sequence is 14 residues long. Looked up from germline, CDR1 is KGHSH and CDR2 is LQKENI. V lost 3 bases to trimming and J lost 3 bases; unmatched junction nucleotides: 2. The CDR3 DNA sequence: TGTGCCAGCTCACCCGACAGGGTTGGAAACACCATATATTTT. It is translated as CASSPDRVGNTIYF.

The rearrangement uses TRBV29-1 and TRBJ2-3; no reliable D call. The CDR3 consists of 15 residues. Trimming pared 0 bases from V and 3 bases from J, leaving 13 bases between. Germline-derived CDR1 and CDR2 are SQVTM and ANQGSEA. CDR3 residues: CSVEDLGVPTDTQYF. CDR3 sequence (DNA): TGCAGCGTTGAAGATCTTGGAGTGCCGACAGATACGCAGTATTTT.

The chain links TRBV3-1 (or the pseudogene TRBV3-2) to TRBJ2-3; 9 bases fit TRBD1. Trimming at V came to 3 bases and at J to 1 base, leaving 14 bases not matched to a gene. The CDR3 is 19 residues long. CDR1 and CDR2 (germline): LGHDT, YNNKEL (reference sequence). CDR3 amino acids: CASSHSAGTGSTGTDTQYF. As DNA, the CDR3 is TGTGCCAGCAGCCATTCCGCCGGGACAGGGTCGACGGGCACAGATACGCAGTATTTT.

The chain recombines TRBV5-1 with TRBJ2-7; TRBD2 might be the D (5 bases). Germline V gene sequence: CDR1 SGHRS, CDR2 YFSETQ. The CDR3 is 13 residues long. Trimming took off 1 base at V and 3 bases at J, with 8 bases between the two ends. CDR3 loop: CASSLSGNYEQYF. CDR3 nucleotides: TGCGCCAGCAGCTTGTCCGGGAACTACGAGCAGTACTTC.

V is TRBV5-1 and J is TRBJ2-1; 9 bases agree with TRBD1. Germline V gives CDR1 SGHRS, CDR2 YFSETQ. The J segment lost 9 bases and the V segment lost 3 bases, leaving 4 bases of the junction unmatched. The length of the CDR3 is 13 residues. The CDR3 reads CASSSGQGGEQFF. The CDR3 coding sequence is TGCGCCAGCAGCTCGGGACAGGGCGGTGAGCAGTTCTTC.

V and J are TRBV30 and TRBJ2-5, with D tentatively TRBD2 (7 bases). The V gene's germline CDR1 is GTSNPN and CDR2 SVGIG (reference sequence). This CDR3 has 14 residues. V was cut by 4 bases and J by 1 base, with 13 bases left in between. In DNA form, the CDR3 reads TGTGCCTGGATAGGGGGGGGAATCCAAGAGACCCAGTACTTC. Translated, it gives CAWIGGGIQETQYF. Based on the CDR3 plus reference TRBV30 and TRBJ2-5, the full variable domain is SQTIHQWPATLVQPVGSPLSLECTVEGTSNPNLYWYRQAAGRGLQLLFYSVGIGQISSEVPQNLSASRPQDRQFILSSKKLLLSDSGFYLCAWIGGGIQETQYFGPGTRLLVL.